A single T cell receptor beta chain is shown here with its context. Indicated time point: baseline pretreatment blood. Treatment noted: 15 Gy SBRT to primary tumor, nephrectomy 4 weeks later. Trimming at V came to 6 bases and at J to 2 bases, leaving 15 bases not matched to a gene. The CDR3 is made up of 17 amino acids. In germline, CDR1 is SGHNT, CDR2 YYREEE (reference sequence). The sample comes from a study of radiation and T cells in renal cell carcinoma. Profiling relied on immunoSEQ multiplex PCR, and the TCRdb table lists in-frame clones only, not all of them. In the table there are approximately 150,000 clones, 88% of which are singletons.

This sequence was found in a woman in her 70s with renal cell carcinoma. Sample: blood, taken from a patient whose treatment included radiotherapy and nephrectomy. The rearrangement links TRBV5-4 to TRBJ2-5; 8 nucleotides line up with TRBD2. The CDR3, as DNA: TGTGCCAGCACCCAGGCAAGCGGGGGCCCCGGACAAGAGACCCAGTACTTC. Its translation: CASTQASGGPGQETQYF.